These 6 T cell receptor beta chains came from one sample sequenced in a study of blood T cell repertoires in COVID-19. Clones were read by immunoSEQ multiplex PCR, and TCRdb kept only the in-frame ones, dropping some. The table lists about 200,000 clones, roughly 80% of them singletons. Sequencing input: PBMCs or T cells enriched from blood (not recorded which). All receptors come from a middle-aged man who had recovered from COVID-19.

The CDR3 DNA reads TGTGCCAGCAGCCCGGGACTCAATTACGAGCAGTACTTC. This sequence encodes CASSPGLNYEQYF. The chain carries TRBV5-4 and TRBJ2-7, with a tentative D call TRBD2 (6 bases). Germline V gene data show CDR1 as SGHNT and CDR2 as YYREEE (reference sequence). The CDR3 has 13 amino acids. Trimming took 4 bases from V and 4 from J, leaving 12 bases between them.

In this sample, this clone turned up a few times. The chain employs TRBV6-1 and TRBJ2-3; 10 nucleotides agree with TRBD2. The trim removed 2 bases at V and 1 base at J, leaving 6 bases unmatched. CDR3 length: 17 amino acids. Germline CDR1 is MNHNS and CDR2 is SASEGT. CDR3 sequence reads: CASSELAGAGGTDTQYF. Written as DNA, the CDR3 is TGTGCCAGCAGTGAACTAGCGGGGGCCGGGGGCACAGATACGCAGTATTTT.

This clone has just one count. The rearrangement links TRBV5-6 to TRBJ1-1, with D perhaps matching TRBD1 (5 bases). Germline lookup yields CDR1 SGHDT and CDR2 YYEEEE. The CDR3 has 17 amino acids. The germline V and J ends were trimmed by 5 bases and 0 bases, with 20 bases remaining between them. CDR3 loop: CASSNTGVRPMNTEAFF. The CDR3 coding sequence is TGTGCCAGCAGTAACACGGGGGTGCGACCCATGAACACTGAAGCTTTCTTT.

This clone was seen just once. The V and J genes are TRBV7-2 and TRBJ1-4; D is unclear. V was shortened by 5 bases and J by 0 bases, with 7 bases between the two germline ends. The CDR3 runs 14 residues. Germline V lookup: CDR1 SGHTA, CDR2 FQGNSA. Here the CDR3 reads CASSLSPTNEKLFF. In DNA form, the CDR3 reads TGTGCCAGCAGCCTTAGCCCAACTAATGAAAAACTGTTTTTT.

The chain employs TRBV7-9 and TRBJ1-1; TRBD1 matches 7 bases. The CDR3 is 15 amino acids. Germline-derived CDR1 and CDR2 are SEHNR and FQNEAQ (reference sequence). Trimming removed 5 bases from V and 4 bases from J; junction bases left unmatched: 10. This CDR3 is CASSPAGTEPTEAFF. In nucleotides, the CDR3 is TGTGCCAGCAGCCCCGCTGGGACAGAACCCACTGAAGCTTTCTTT.

The V call is TRBV6-5, the J call TRBJ2-4; 7 bases are shared with TRBD1. The CDR3 runs 12 residues. CDR1 MNHEY and CDR2 SVGAGI come from the germline V gene. V lost 10 bases and J lost 8; bases outside the gene matches: 8. CDR3 loop: CATTDRADIQYF. Here the CDR3 DNA reads TGTGCCACCACCGACAGGGCGGACATTCAGTACTTC.